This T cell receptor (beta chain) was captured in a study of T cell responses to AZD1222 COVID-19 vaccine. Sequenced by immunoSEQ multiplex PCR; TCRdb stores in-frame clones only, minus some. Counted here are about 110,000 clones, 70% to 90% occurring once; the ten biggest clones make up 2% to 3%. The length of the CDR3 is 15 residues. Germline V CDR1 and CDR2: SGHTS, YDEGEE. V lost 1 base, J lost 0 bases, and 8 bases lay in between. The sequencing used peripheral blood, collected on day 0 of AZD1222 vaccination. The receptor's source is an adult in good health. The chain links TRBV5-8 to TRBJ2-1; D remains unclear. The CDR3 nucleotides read TGTGCCAGCAGCTTGAGACTGGGCTCCTACAATGAGCAGTTCTTC. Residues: CASSLRLGSYNEQFF.